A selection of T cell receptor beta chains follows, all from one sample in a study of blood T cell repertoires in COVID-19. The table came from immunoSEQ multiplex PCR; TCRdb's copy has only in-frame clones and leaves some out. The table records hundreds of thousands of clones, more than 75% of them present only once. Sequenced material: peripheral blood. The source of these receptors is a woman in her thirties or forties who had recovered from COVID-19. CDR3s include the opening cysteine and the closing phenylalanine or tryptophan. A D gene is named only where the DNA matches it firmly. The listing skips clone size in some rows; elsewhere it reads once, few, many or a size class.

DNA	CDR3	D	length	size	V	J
TGTGCCAGCAGTTTATTGGGGCGGGGGGGAGAATCACCCCTCCACTTT	CASSLLGRGGESPLHF	-	16	-	TRBV27	TRBJ1-6
-	CASSFGEGQPQHF	-	13	few	TRBV12-3/TRBV12-4	TRBJ1-5
TGTGCCAGCAATCTAGGGGGAGCGCCCCAGCATTTT	CASNLGGAPQHF	-	12	-	TRBV12-3/TRBV12-4	TRBJ1-5
TGCGCCAGCAGCCATAAGGCTAGGGGAGGGAATGAAAAACTGTTTTTT	CASSHKARGGNEKLFF	-	16	once	TRBV4-1	TRBJ1-4
TGTGCCAGCAGCGCAGGGCACCAAGAGACCCAGTACTTC	CASSAGHQETQYF	-	13	-	TRBV7-3	TRBJ2-5
TGTGCCAGCAGCCTAGGACAGGGTCAGCCTGCGCATTTT	CASSLGQGQPAHF	TRBD1	13	-	TRBV7-3	TRBJ1-5
TGTGCCAGCAGTAGGGGAGGGGGTGGCCATCAGCCCCAGCATTTT	CASSRGGGGHQPQHF	-	15	-	TRBV6-6	TRBJ1-5
TGCGCCAGCTCCAGCGGGGGTACCACAGATACGCAGTATTTT	CASSSGGTTDTQYF	TRBD2	14	-	TRBV10-1	TRBJ2-3
TGTGCCAGAAGCCTTTCAATTACTAGCGGGGAGACCACCGGGGAGCTGTTTTTT	CARSLSITSGETTGELFF	TRBD2	18	-	TRBV5-3	TRBJ2-2
TGTGCCAGCAGCCCTGACAGGGTTGGGGCCACTGAAGCTTTCTTT	CASSPDRVGATEAFF	TRBD1	15	-	TRBV7-6	TRBJ1-1
TGCGCCAGCAGCTTGGCCCGGGGTGAGGCCGGGGAGCTGTTTTTT	CASSLARGEAGELFF	-	15	-	TRBV5-1	TRBJ2-2
TGTGCCAGCAGGAGGACAGGGGAAGGGAATTCACCCCTCCACTTT	CASRRTGEGNSPLHF	TRBD1	15	-	TRBV7-9	TRBJ1-6
TGTGCCAGCAGCCCACGACTAGCGGGCAACAATGAGCAGTTCTTC	CASSPRLAGNNEQFF	TRBD2	15	few	TRBV7-3	TRBJ2-1
TGTGCCAGCAGCGCCTGGAGTAGAGTGTCCTCTGGGGCCAACGTCCTGACTTTC	CASSAWSRVSSGANVLTF	-	18	-	TRBV9	TRBJ2-6
TGCGCCAGCAGCCAAGCCTCCCCCGGGACAGCCTATGGCTACACCTTC	CASSQASPGTAYGYTF	TRBD1	16	-	TRBV4-1	TRBJ1-2
TGTGCCAGCAGCCCTAACCGGGACAATAAAGCTTTCTTT	CASSPNRDNKAFF	-	13	once	TRBV7-2	TRBJ1-1
TGTGCCAGCAGCTCCGGACAGCATCAGCCCCAGCATTTT	CASSSGQHQPQHF	-	13	-	TRBV5-4	TRBJ1-5
TGCGCCAGCAGTTCCGTTGACAGGCCCCATGGCTACACCTTC	CASSSVDRPHGYTF	-	14	-	TRBV10-1	TRBJ1-2
TGTGCCAGCAGCTCAACCGGGACTAGCATGTCTTGGAACTTC	CASSSTGTSMSWNF	TRBD2	14	few	TRBV7-9	TRBJ2-7
TGTGCCAGCAGCCCTCCCCCCGTGGGGCCGGAGACCCAGTACTTC	CASSPPPVGPETQYF	-	15	-	TRBV11-1	TRBJ2-5
TGCGCCAGCAGCTTACAGGGGGCCACCGGGGAGCTGTTTTTT	CASSLQGATGELFF	TRBD1	14	-	TRBV5-1	TRBJ2-2
TGTGCCAGCAGTTTAGAGGGTCCTTCCTACAATGAGCAGTTCTTC	CASSLEGPSYNEQFF	-	15	-	TRBV27	TRBJ2-1
TGTGCCAGCAGCTCCTTAGCGGGGGACCAAGAGACCCAGTACTTC	CASSSLAGDQETQYF	TRBD2	15	-	TRBV11-2	TRBJ2-5
TGTGCCAGCAGTTACCTCATGAGCTCCTATAATTCACCCCTCCACTTT	CASSYLMSSYNSPLHF	-	16	-	TRBV6-2/TRBV6-3	TRBJ1-6
TGTGCCAGCAGCCCAGGATTCCAAGAGACCCAGTACTTC	CASSPGFQETQYF	-	13	-	TRBV12-3/TRBV12-4	TRBJ2-5
TGTGCCAGTAGTATATGGTCATGGGGACAACTCTCTGGAAACACCATATATTTT	CASSIWSWGQLSGNTIYF	-	18	-	TRBV19	TRBJ1-3
TGTGCCAGCAGCGCGCGCCTGGCTAGGAAGTCCTACGAGCAGTACTTC	CASSARLARKSYEQYF	-	16	few	TRBV11-2	TRBJ2-7
TGTGCCAGCAGCCCGTCCCGGGACAGCTACGAGCAGTACTTC	CASSPSRDSYEQYF	TRBD1	14	few	TRBV7-2	TRBJ2-7
TGTGCCAGCAGCTCCGACTATGGGGGGAGCACAGATACGCAGTATTTT	CASSSDYGGSTDTQYF	-	16	-	TRBV13	TRBJ2-3
TGTGCCAGCAGTGGAGAGGGACTCTCTGGGGCCAACGTCCTGACTTTC	CASSGEGLSGANVLTF	-	16	-	TRBV27	TRBJ2-6
TGCGCCAGCAGCTTAATCACAGACGCCTATGGCTACACCTTC	CASSLITDAYGYTF	-	14	-	TRBV5-1	TRBJ1-2
TGTGCCAGCAGCCAAGACAAAAATTCACCCCTCCACTTT	CASSQDKNSPLHF	-	13	medium-sized	TRBV3-1/TRBV3-2	TRBJ1-6
TGCGCCAGCAGCCAAGGGGGGACACCGCCTAGGAGCACCGGGGAGCTGTTTTTT	CASSQGGTPPRSTGELFF	-	18	-	TRBV4-3	TRBJ2-2
TGTGCCAGCAGGAGGGAGTTAGCCAAAAACATTCAGTACTTC	CASRRELAKNIQYF	-	14	-	TRBV2	TRBJ2-4
TGCGCCAGCAGTCGGGAGGGGCCCCCCCTCCACTTT	CASSREGPPLHF	-	12	-	TRBV5-1	TRBJ1-6
TGTGCCAGCAGCTCGACTGTAGATACGCAGTATTTT	CASSSTVDTQYF	-	12	-	TRBV5-8	TRBJ2-3
TGTGCCAGCCAGGGCGACTCTAGCACAGATACGCAGTATTTT	CASQGDSSTDTQYF	-	14	-	TRBV5-4	TRBJ2-3
TGTGCCAGCAGTTATTCCGGAAGGGGTGCTGAAGCTTTCTTT	CASSYSGRGAEAFF	-	14	-	TRBV6-5	TRBJ1-1
TGTGCCAGTAGTATAGGCCCCCGACAGGGCAATCAGCCCCAGCATTTT	CASSIGPRQGNQPQHF	-	16	once	TRBV19	TRBJ1-5
TGTGCCAGCAGCGTGGATCCTAGCGGGGGGGCCGAGCAGTACTTC	CASSVDPSGGAEQYF	TRBD2	15	-	TRBV9	TRBJ2-7
TGTGCCAGCAGCCACCACGGACAGGGGGCTGGTGAGCAGTACTTC	CASSHHGQGAGEQYF	TRBD1	15	-	TRBV3-1/TRBV3-2	TRBJ2-7
TGTGCCAGCAGCTTAGGAGTAGCGGGGGGGCGAGAGACCCAGTACTTC	CASSLGVAGGRETQYF	TRBD2	16	-	TRBV11-2	TRBJ2-5
TGCGCCAGCAGTGAGGTGGACAGGGGAGCCTATGGCTACACCTTC	CASSEVDRGAYGYTF	TRBD1	15	-	TRBV10-2	TRBJ1-2
TGTGCCAGCAGCGTAGTCGACAGGCCGAACACTGAAGCTTTCTTT	CASSVVDRPNTEAFF	-	15	-	TRBV9	TRBJ1-1
TGTGCCAGCAGCTTGAGGCGGGGGGGCTACAATGAGCAGTTCTTC	CASSLRRGGYNEQFF	TRBD2	15	-	TRBV5-8	TRBJ2-1
TGTGCCAGCAGCCAAGCAGGATCTGGAAACACCATATATTTT	CASSQAGSGNTIYF	-	14	-	TRBV14	TRBJ1-3
TGTGCCAGCAGTTTGGAACAGTATGGCTACACCTTC	CASSLEQYGYTF	-	12	-	TRBV12-3/TRBV12-4	TRBJ1-2
TGTGCCAGCAGCCCCGGGGGGGATAGCAATCAGCCCCAGCATTTT	CASSPGGDSNQPQHF	-	15	few	TRBV7-8	TRBJ1-5
TGTGCCAGCAGCGTAGCTCGGCTAGCGGGTAGCACAGATACGCAGTATTTT	CASSVARLAGSTDTQYF	TRBD2	17	-	TRBV9	TRBJ2-3
TGTGCCAGCAGCGACAGGGTACGGGCCTACGAGCAGTACTTC	CASSDRVRAYEQYF	TRBD1	14	-	TRBV2	TRBJ2-7
TGTGCCAGCAGCCACCCTCGGGCGGGGGGATCCACGAATGAGCAGTTCTTC	CASSHPRAGGSTNEQFF	TRBD2	17	-	TRBV3-1/TRBV3-2	TRBJ2-1
TGTGCCAGCAGCACCGACAGCTATGGCTACACCTTC	CASSTDSYGYTF	-	12	-	TRBV5-6	TRBJ1-2
TGTGCCAGCAGTTACGGGACAGGGTATATCCACAATGAGCAGTTCTTC	CASSYGTGYIHNEQFF	TRBD1	16	-	TRBV6-5	TRBJ2-1
TGTGCCAGCAGCCTCCTAAACCACGAGCAGTACTTC	CASSLLNHEQYF	-	12	-	TRBV3-1/TRBV3-2	TRBJ2-7
TGTGCCATACAGGGGACCGGGGAGCTGTTTTTT	CAIQGTGELFF	TRBD1	11	-	TRBV5-4	TRBJ2-2
TGTGCCAGCAGTATACAGGGTACCACTGAAGCTTTCTTT	CASSIQGTTEAFF	-	13	-	TRBV6-2/TRBV6-3	TRBJ1-1